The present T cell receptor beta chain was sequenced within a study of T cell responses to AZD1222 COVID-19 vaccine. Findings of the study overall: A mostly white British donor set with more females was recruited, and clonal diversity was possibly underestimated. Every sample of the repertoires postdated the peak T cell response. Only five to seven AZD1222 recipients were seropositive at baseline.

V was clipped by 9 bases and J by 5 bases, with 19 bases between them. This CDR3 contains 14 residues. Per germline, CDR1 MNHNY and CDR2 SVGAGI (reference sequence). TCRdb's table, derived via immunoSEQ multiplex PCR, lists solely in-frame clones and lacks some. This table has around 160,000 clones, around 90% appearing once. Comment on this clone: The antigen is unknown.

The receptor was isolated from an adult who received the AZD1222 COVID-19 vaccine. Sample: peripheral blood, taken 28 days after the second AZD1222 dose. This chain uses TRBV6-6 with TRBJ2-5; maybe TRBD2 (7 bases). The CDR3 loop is CASIRGAGWETQYF. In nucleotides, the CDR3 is TGTGCCAGTATCCGGGGGGCAGGGTGGGAGACCCAGTACTTC.